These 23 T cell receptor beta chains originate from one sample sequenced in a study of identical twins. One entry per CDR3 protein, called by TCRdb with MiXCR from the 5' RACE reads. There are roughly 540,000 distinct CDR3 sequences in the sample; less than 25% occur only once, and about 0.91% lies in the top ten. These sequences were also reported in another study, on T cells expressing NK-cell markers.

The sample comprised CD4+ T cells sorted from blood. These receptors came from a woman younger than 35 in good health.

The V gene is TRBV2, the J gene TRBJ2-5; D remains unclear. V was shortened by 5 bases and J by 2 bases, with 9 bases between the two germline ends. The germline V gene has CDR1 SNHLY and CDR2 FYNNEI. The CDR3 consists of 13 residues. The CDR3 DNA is TGTGCCAGCAGTCAAGTAAGGCAAGAGACCCAGTACTTC. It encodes CASSQVRQETQYF.

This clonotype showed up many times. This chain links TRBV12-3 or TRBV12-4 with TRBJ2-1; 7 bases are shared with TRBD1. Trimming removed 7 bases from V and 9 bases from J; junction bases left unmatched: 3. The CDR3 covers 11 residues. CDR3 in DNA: TGTGCCAGCAAGGGGGCCAGTGAGCAGTTCTTC. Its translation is CASKGASEQFF.

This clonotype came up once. CDR3 amino acids: CSARDRGRGFIMTYNEQFF. The DNA of the CDR3 is TGCAGTGCTAGAGATCGGGGCAGGGGCTTCATTATGACCTACAATGAGCAGTTCTTC. The V call is TRBV20-1, the J call TRBJ2-1; possibly TRBD1 for D (6 bases). CDR1 is DFQATT and CDR2 is SNEGSKA in the germline V gene (reference sequence). V lost 0 bases and J 2 bases, leaving 23 bases between the germline ends. This CDR3 contains 19 residues.

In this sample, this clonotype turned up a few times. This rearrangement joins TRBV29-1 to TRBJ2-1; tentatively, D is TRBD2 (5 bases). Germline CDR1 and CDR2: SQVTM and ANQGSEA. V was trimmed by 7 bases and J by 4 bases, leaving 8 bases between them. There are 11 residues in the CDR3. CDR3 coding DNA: TGCAGCGGAGGGAATTACAATGAGCAGTTCTTC. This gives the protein CSGGNYNEQFF.

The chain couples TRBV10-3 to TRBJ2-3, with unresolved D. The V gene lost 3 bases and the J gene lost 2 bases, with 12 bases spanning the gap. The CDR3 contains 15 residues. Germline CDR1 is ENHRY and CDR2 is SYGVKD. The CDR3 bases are TGTGCCATCAGTGATACAAGAGAAGACACAGATACGCAGTATTTT. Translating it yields CAISDTREDTDTQYF.

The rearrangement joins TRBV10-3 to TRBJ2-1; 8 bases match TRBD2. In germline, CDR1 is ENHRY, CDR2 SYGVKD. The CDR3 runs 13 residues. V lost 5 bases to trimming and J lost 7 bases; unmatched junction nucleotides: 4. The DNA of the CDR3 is TGTGCCATCAGTACGAGCGGGGGAAATGAGCAGTTCTTC. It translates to CAISTSGGNEQFF.

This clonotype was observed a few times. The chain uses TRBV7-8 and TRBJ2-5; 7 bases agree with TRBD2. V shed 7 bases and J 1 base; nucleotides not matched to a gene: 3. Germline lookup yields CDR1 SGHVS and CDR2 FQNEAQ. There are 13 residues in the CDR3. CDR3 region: CASTRGGQETQYF. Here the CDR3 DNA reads TGTGCCAGCACCCGCGGGGGCCAAGAGACCCAGTACTTC.

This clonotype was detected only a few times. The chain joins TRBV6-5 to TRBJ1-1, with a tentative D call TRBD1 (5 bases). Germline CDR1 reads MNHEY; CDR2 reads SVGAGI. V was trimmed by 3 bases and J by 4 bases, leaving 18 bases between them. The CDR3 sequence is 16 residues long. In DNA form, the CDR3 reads TGTGCCAGCAGTTATTTATACGCGCTGGGGGGCACTGAAGCTTTCTTT. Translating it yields CASSYLYALGGTEAFF.

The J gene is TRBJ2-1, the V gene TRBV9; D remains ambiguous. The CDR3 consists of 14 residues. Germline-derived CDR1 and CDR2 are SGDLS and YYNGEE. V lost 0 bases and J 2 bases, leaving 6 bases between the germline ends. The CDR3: CASSVADTYNEQFF. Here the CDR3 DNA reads TGTGCCAGCAGCGTAGCCGACACCTACAATGAGCAGTTCTTC.

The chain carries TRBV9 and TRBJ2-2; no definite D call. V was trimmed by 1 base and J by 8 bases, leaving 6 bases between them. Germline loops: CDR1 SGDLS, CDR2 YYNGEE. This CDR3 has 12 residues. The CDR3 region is CASSVFEGELFF. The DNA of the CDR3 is TGTGCCAGCAGCGTATTCGAGGGGGAGCTGTTTTTT.

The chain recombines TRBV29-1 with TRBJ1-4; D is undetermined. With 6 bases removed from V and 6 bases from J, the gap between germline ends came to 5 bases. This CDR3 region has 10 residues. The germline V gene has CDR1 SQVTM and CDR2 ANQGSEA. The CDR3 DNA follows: TGCAGCGTCCAAGATGAAAAACTGTTTTTT. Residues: CSVQDEKLFF.

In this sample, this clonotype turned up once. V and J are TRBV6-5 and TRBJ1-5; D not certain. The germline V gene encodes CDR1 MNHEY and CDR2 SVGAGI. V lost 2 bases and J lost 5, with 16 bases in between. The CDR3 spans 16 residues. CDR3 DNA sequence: TGTGCCAGCAGTTACGAAAGGACGATGGGGTATCAGCCCCAGCATTTT. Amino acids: CASSYERTMGYQPQHF.

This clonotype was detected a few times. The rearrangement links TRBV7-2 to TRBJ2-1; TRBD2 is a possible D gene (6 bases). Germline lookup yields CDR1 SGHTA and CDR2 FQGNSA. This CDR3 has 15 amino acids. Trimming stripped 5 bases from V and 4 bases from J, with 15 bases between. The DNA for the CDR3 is TGTGCCAGCAGCCCGCGGCGGGGCTGGTACAATGAGCAGTTCTTC. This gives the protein CASSPRRGWYNEQFF.

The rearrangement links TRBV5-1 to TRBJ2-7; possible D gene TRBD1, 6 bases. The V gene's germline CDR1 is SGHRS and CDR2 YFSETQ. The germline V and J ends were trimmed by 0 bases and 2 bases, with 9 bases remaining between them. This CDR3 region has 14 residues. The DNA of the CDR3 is TGCGCCAGCAGCTTGGAGACAGGAACCTACGAGCAGTACTTC. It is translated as CASSLETGTYEQYF.

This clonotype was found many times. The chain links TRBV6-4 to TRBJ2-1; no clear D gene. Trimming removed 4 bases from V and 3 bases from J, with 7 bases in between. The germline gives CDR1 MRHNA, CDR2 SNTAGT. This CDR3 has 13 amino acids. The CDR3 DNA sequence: TGTGCCAGCAGTGTGGCGAGCTACAATGAGCAGTTCTTC. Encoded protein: CASSVASYNEQFF.

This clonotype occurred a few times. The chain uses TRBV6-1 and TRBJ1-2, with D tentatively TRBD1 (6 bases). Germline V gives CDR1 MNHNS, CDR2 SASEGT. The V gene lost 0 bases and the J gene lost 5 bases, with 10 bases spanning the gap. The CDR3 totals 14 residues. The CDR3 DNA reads TGTGCCAGCAGTGAAGCAGGAGGGGGATATGGCTACACCTTC. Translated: CASSEAGGGYGYTF.

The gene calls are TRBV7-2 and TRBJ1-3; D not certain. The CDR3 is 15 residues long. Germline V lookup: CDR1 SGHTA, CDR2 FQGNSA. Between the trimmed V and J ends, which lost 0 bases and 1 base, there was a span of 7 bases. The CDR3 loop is CASSLAVGSGNTIYF. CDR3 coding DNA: TGTGCCAGCAGCTTAGCGGTGGGGTCTGGAAACACCATATATTTT. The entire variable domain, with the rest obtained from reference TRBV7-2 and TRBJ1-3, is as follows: GAGVSQSPSNKVTEKGKDVELRCDPISGHTALYWYRQSLGQGLEFLIYFQGNSAPDKSGLPSDRFSAERTGGSVSTLTIQRTQQEDSAVYLCASSLAVGSGNTIYFGEGSWLTVV.

CDR3 protein: CASSLAQGRNTEAFF. Written as DNA, the CDR3 is TGCGCCAGCAGCTTGGCCCAGGGGCGGAACACTGAAGCTTTCTTT. The rearrangement uses TRBV5-1 and TRBJ1-1; D possibly corresponds to TRBD1 (6 bases). V was trimmed by 0 bases and J by 1 base, leaving 10 bases between them. The CDR3 consists of 15 residues. Germline loops: CDR1 SGHRS, CDR2 YFSETQ.

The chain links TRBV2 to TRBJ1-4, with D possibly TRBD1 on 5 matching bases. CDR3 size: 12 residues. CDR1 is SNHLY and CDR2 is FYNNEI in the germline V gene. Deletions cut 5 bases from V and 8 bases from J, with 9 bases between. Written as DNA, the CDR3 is TGTGCCAGCAGTCGCGGGGCCGAAAAACTGTTTTTT. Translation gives CASSRGAEKLFF.

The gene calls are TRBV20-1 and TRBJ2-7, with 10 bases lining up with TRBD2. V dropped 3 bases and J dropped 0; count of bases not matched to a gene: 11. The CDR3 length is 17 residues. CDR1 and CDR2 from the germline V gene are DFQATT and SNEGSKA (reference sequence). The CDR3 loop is CSARGLAGDRASYEQYF. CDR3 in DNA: TGCAGTGCTAGGGGGCTAGCGGGAGATAGGGCCTCCTACGAGCAGTACTTC.

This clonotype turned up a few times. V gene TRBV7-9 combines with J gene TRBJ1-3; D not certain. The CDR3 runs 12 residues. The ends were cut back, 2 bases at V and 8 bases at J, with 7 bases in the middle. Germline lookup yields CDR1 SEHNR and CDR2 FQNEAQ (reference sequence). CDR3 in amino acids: CASSLSRDTIYF. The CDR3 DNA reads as TGTGCCAGCAGCTTAAGTCGGGACACCATATATTTT.

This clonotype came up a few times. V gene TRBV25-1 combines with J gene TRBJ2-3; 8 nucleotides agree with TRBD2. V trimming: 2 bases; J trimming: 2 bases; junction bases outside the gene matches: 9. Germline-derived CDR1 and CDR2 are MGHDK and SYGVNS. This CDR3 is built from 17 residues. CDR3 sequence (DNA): TGTGCCAGCAGTGAAACCGGGAGGGGCGATTACACAGATACGCAGTATTTT. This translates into CASSETGRGDYTDTQYF.

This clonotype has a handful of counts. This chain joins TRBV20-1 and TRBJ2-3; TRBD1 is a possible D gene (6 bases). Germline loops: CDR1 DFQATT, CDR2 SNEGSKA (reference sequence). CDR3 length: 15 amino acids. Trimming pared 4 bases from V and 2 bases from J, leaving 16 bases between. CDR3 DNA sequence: TGCAGTGCTACGGGGCCAGGGGCAGCCACAGATACGCAGTATTTT. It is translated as CSATGPGAATDTQYF.